This T cell receptor (beta chain) was recorded in a study of control samples from healthy donors and cancer patients. Repertoires were generated with immunoSEQ multiplex PCR, while TCRdb's copy carries only in-frame clones and drops some. The data contain about 170,000 clones, 91% of them singletons. Sequencing input: blood. This clonotype was sampled from a woman in her 30s in good health.

CDR3 amino acids: CASSLAGGRTGELFF. CDR3 nucleotide sequence: TGTGCCAGCAGTCTAGCGGGAGGGCGAACCGGGGAGCTGTTTTTT. J is TRBJ2-2 and V is TRBV6-5; 12 bases fit TRBD2. Per germline, CDR1 MNHEY and CDR2 SVGAGI. The CDR3 runs 15 residues. The V and J ends lost 5 bases and 5 bases, in that order; junction bases with no gene match: 3.